These 29 T cell receptor beta chains were sequenced from one sample in a study of PD-L1 blockade in urothelial cancer. Time point here: peripheral blood 6 weeks after treatment start. Some clones are missing from TCRdb's copy, which holds only in-frame ones; the method was immunoSEQ multiplex PCR. The sample has about 120,000 clones, around 88% seen once. The source material was PBMCs, sampled around atezolizumab (anti-PD-L1) treatment. The receptors originated from a man in his fifties or sixties with urothelial cancer.

The chain combines TRBV29-1 with TRBJ1-1; TRBD1 matches at 9 bases. CDR1 and CDR2 (germline): SQVTM, ANQGSEA. This CDR3 contains 13 residues. With 1 base clipped from V and 11 bases from J, the junction kept 8 bases outside the gene matches. The CDR3 sequence: CSVEGTGQGSAFF. The CDR3 DNA reads as TGCAGCGTTGAAGGGACGGGACAGGGATCGGCTTTCTTT.

V is TRBV7-6 and J is TRBJ2-1, with unresolved D. Deletions cut 0 bases from V and 0 bases from J, with 9 bases between. Germline V gene lookup returns CDR1 SGHVS and CDR2 FNYEAQ. The CDR3 consists of 16 residues. The CDR3 here is CASSLARFSSYNEQFF. In DNA form, the CDR3 reads TGTGCCAGCAGCTTAGCTCGTTTTAGCTCCTACAATGAGCAGTTCTTC.

The V and J genes are TRBV5-1 and TRBJ2-3, with 9 positions matching TRBD1. V was clipped by 4 bases and J by 3 bases; unmatched bases: 6. The length of the CDR3 is 15 residues. The germline V gene encodes CDR1 SGHRS and CDR2 YFSETQ. CDR3 DNA: TGCGCCAGCAGCCAGGGACAGGGTTTTACAGATACGCAGTATTTT. Residues: CASSQGQGFTDTQYF. Full variable domain (rest looked up from reference TRBV5-1 and TRBJ2-3): KAGVTQTPRYLIKTRGQQVTLSCSPISGHRSVSWYQQTPGQGLQFLFEYFSETQRNKGNFPGRFSGRQFSNSRSEMNVSTLELGDSALYLCASSQGQGFTDTQYFGPGTRLTVL.

This chain links TRBV18 with TRBJ2-5; 7 bases are shared with TRBD1. With 0 bases clipped from V and 5 bases from J, the junction kept 0 bases outside the gene matches. Germline CDR1 is KGHSH and CDR2 is LQKENI. This CDR3 region has 13 residues. CDR3 protein: CASSPPTGETQYF. The CDR3 DNA reads as TGTGCCAGCTCACCACCGACAGGGGAGACCCAGTACTTC.

V usage is TRBV25-1 and J usage is TRBJ2-7, with D perhaps TRBD2 (6 bases). V was cut by 5 bases and J by 2 bases, with 16 bases left in between. The CDR3 is made up of 15 amino acids. Germline CDR1 reads MGHDK; CDR2 reads SYGVNS. In DNA form, the CDR3 reads TGTGCCAGCAGTTCTCCGGGACTCCCGCCCTACGAGCAGTACTTC. Translating it yields CASSSPGLPPYEQYF.

This chain connects TRBV5-1 to TRBJ2-5; 7 positions agree with TRBD1. Germline lookup yields CDR1 SGHRS and CDR2 YFSETQ. The CDR3 covers 16 residues. V was clipped by 0 bases and J by 5 bases; unmatched bases: 10. The CDR3 is CASSLGQTGLRETQYF. The DNA for the CDR3 is TGCGCCAGCAGCTTGGGTCAGACAGGGTTACGGGAGACCCAGTACTTC.

J is TRBJ2-3 and V is TRBV2; D perhaps matches TRBD1 (6 bases). This CDR3 contains 13 residues. The V gene lost 5 bases and the J gene lost 6 bases, with 12 bases spanning the gap. The V gene's germline CDR1 is SNHLY and CDR2 FYNNEI. The CDR3 is CASSSGESDTQYF. The CDR3 DNA is TGTGCCAGCAGTTCAGGGGAGTCGGATACGCAGTATTTT.

The chain uses TRBV14 and TRBJ1-4, with 9 bases identical to TRBD1. CDR1 is SGHDN, CDR2 FVKESK, per germline. V was pared by 4 bases and J by 4 bases, with 7 bases of the junction left unmatched. This CDR3 contains 16 residues. CDR3 DNA sequence: TGTGCCAGCAGCCTCGGGACAGGGATTGGTAATGAAAAACTGTTTTTT. This encodes CASSLGTGIGNEKLFF.

V usage is TRBV28 and J usage is TRBJ1-5, with a possible D match to TRBD1 (6 bases). The germline V and J ends were trimmed by 1 base and 6 bases, with 13 bases remaining between them. The length of the CDR3 is 15 residues. CDR1 is MDHEN, CDR2 SYDVKM, per germline. The DNA of the CDR3 is TGTGCCAGCAGTTTATTAGGGGGGGGGAGTCAGCCCCAGCATTTT. As protein: CASSLLGGGSQPQHF.

CDR3 DNA: TGTGCCAGCAGCCCACTCTCAGCGGGCAGTGAGCAGTTCTTC. Its protein product is CASSPLSAGSEQFF. This rearrangement joins TRBV7-3 to TRBJ2-1, with D possibly matching TRBD2 (6 bases). The ends were cut back, 5 bases at V and 9 bases at J, with 17 bases in the middle. This CDR3 is 14 amino acids long. Germline V gene data show CDR1 as SGHTA and CDR2 as FQGTGA.

This chain joins TRBV28 and TRBJ2-7; weak D call: TRBD1 (8 bases). The CDR3 consists of 14 residues. Deletions cut 7 bases from V and 5 bases from J, with 18 bases between. CDR1 is MDHEN, CDR2 SYDVKM, per germline. The CDR3 nucleotides are TGTGCCAGCATCGGAAGACAGGGGACTAACGAGCAGTACTTC. This translates into CASIGRQGTNEQYF.

The V call is TRBV7-9, the J call TRBJ2-2; TRBD2 matches 7 bases. Germline CDR1 is SEHNR and CDR2 is FQNEAQ (reference sequence). Losses at the gene ends were 3 bases for V and 4 bases for J; bases not matched to a gene: 8. The CDR3 has 16 residues. The CDR3 reads CASSFMAGVGTGELFF. In DNA form, the CDR3 reads TGTGCCAGCAGCTTCATGGCGGGGGTTGGCACCGGGGAGCTGTTTTTT.

The V and J genes are TRBV6-5 and TRBJ2-1, with 11 bases lining up with TRBD2. The germline V gene has CDR1 MNHEY and CDR2 SVGAGI. The V segment lost 4 bases and the J segment 4 bases; nucleotides outside the gene matches: 3. The CDR3 spans 15 residues. DNA for the CDR3: TGTGCCAGCAGTTCTCGGACTAGCGGGTACAATGAGCAGTTCTTC. This gives the protein CASSSRTSGYNEQFF.

This clone has only a few counts. The V and J genes are TRBV28 and TRBJ2-5; 7 positions agree with TRBD1. The CDR3 is 12 amino acids. Germline values: CDR1 MDHEN, CDR2 SYDVKM. CDR3 coding DNA: TGTGCGAGCTCCGGACAGGAAGAGACCCAGTACTTC. Its translation is CASSGQEETQYF.

This clone has a single count. The chain links TRBV6-5 to TRBJ2-3; 10 nucleotides match TRBD2. Germline trimming cut 5 bases from V and 9 bases from J; bases unmatched to any gene: 8. The CDR3 is 14 residues long. From germline, CDR1 is MNHEY and CDR2 SVGAGI. CDR3 residues: CASSTLAGAYTQYF. Written as DNA, the CDR3 is TGTGCCAGCAGTACTCTAGCGGGAGCTTACACGCAGTATTTT.

The chain is built from TRBV19 and TRBJ1-5, with D perhaps TRBD1 (5 bases). CDR1 is LNHDA and CDR2 is SQIVND in the germline V gene (reference sequence). The V and J ends lost 1 base and 11 bases respectively, with 15 bases between them. The CDR3 loop spans 14 amino acids. CDR3 sequence reads: CASSIGGVDGSQHF. CDR3 nucleotides: TGTGCCAGTAGTATAGGGGGGGTCGATGGGTCCCAGCATTTT.

The gene calls are TRBV7-2 and TRBJ2-1, with no clear D. CDR3 size: 14 residues. Germline values: CDR1 SGHTA, CDR2 FQGNSA. V was clipped by 3 bases and J by 5 bases, with 11 bases between them. CDR3 loop: CASSFPGQNNEQFF. The DNA for the CDR3 is TGTGCCAGCAGCTTTCCGGGTCAAAACAATGAGCAGTTCTTC.

The CDR3 protein is CASSLNMGQGTGKLFF. The CDR3 region has the DNA TGTGCCAGCAGCTTAAATATGGGACAGGGTACTGGAAAACTGTTTTTT. The gene calls are TRBV7-2 and TRBJ1-4, with 9 bases matching TRBD1. The CDR3 has 16 residues. The germline V gene encodes CDR1 SGHTA and CDR2 FQGNSA. V lost 2 bases to trimming and J lost 10 bases; unmatched junction nucleotides: 11. Based on the CDR3 plus reference TRBV7-2 and TRBJ1-4, the full variable domain is GAGVSQSPSNKVTEKGKDVELRCDPISGHTALYWYRQSLGQGLEFLIYFQGNSAPDKSGLPSDRFSAERTGGSVSTLTIQRTQQEDSAVYLCASSLNMGQGTGKLFFGSGTQLSVL.

The chain links TRBV28 to TRBJ1-2, with 9 nucleotides matching TRBD1. J was trimmed by 7 bases and V by 5 bases; bases with no gene match: 20. CDR1 is MDHEN, CDR2 SYDVKM, per germline. The CDR3 length is 18 residues. The CDR3 nucleotides are TGTGCCAGCAGTCTCTACCCAGAAATGGGACAGGGAAGGGCTGGCTACACCTTC. As protein: CASSLYPEMGQGRAGYTF.

The chain combines TRBV27 with TRBJ1-3; no reliable D call. The V end lost 5 bases, the J end lost 2 bases, and 16 bases lay between the germline ends. Germline loops: CDR1 MNHEY, CDR2 SMNVEV (reference sequence). The CDR3 length is 16 residues. The CDR3 DNA reads TGTGCCAGCAGTCCCACCTCCTACGGGACTGGAAACACCATATATTTT. Protein: CASSPTSYGTGNTIYF.

The rearrangement uses TRBV9 and TRBJ1-4, with 7 nucleotides matching TRBD1. After removal of 3 bases from V and 1 base from J, the junction contained 0 bases not matched to a gene. The germline V gene encodes CDR1 SGDLS and CDR2 YYNGEE. This CDR3 has 14 amino acids. CDR3 coding DNA: TGTGCCAGCAGCGGACAGGGAACTAATGAAAAACTGTTTTTT. Its protein product is CASSGQGTNEKLFF.

The chain joins TRBV7-3 to TRBJ1-2, with a possible D match to TRBD1 (6 bases). The length of the CDR3 is 14 residues. Germline-derived CDR1 and CDR2 are SGHTA and FQGTGA. V shed 3 bases and J shed 8 bases, with 16 bases lying between them. The CDR3 DNA sequence: TGTGCCAGCAGCTTGGGGGGGCAGGGGTCCGGCTACACCTTC. This sequence encodes CASSLGGQGSGYTF. The full variable domain, completed using reference TRBV7-3 and TRBJ1-2, is GAGVSQTPSNKVTEKGKYVELRCDPISGHTALYWYRQSLGQGPEFLIYFQGTGAADDSGLPNDRFFAVRPEGSVSTLKIQRTERGDSAVYLCASSLGGQGSGYTFGSGTRLTVV.

The table lists this clone with a count of one. This chain connects TRBV6-4 to TRBJ2-1, with D perhaps matching TRBD2 (6 bases). Between the trimmed V and J ends, which lost 6 bases and 8 bases, there was a span of 14 bases. The CDR3 is 13 amino acids. In germline, CDR1 is MRHNA, CDR2 SNTAGT. CDR3 protein: CASSRGFAYEQFF. In nucleotides, the CDR3 is TGTGCCAGCAGCCGGGGGTTCGCCTATGAGCAGTTCTTC.

The chain joins TRBV19 to TRBJ2-1; 9 bases line up with TRBD2. The CDR3 loop spans 19 amino acids. The V segment lost 3 bases and the J segment 2 bases; nucleotides outside the gene matches: 14. Germline loops: CDR1 LNHDA, CDR2 SQIVND (reference sequence). This CDR3 is CASSIFGRGGAETYNEQFF. CDR3 nucleotides: TGTGCCAGTAGTATTTTTGGGCGGGGGGGCGCGGAAACCTACAATGAGCAGTTCTTC. The full variable domain, in which reference TRBV19 and TRBJ2-1 provide the parts outside the CDR3, is DGGITQSPKYLFRKEGQNVTLSCEQNLNHDAMYWYRQDPGQGLRLIYYSQIVNDFQKGDIAEGYSVSREKKESFPLTVTSAQKNPTAFYLCASSIFGRGGAETYNEQFFGPGTRLTVL.

V gene TRBV4-1 combines with J gene TRBJ2-3; 8 nucleotides align to TRBD2. The V segment lost 0 bases and the J segment 5 bases; nucleotides outside the gene matches: 10. The CDR3 has 17 amino acids. Germline lookup yields CDR1 MGHRA and CDR2 YSYEKL. CDR3 nucleotide sequence: TGCGCCAGCAGCCAAGATCCCGCGGGGGGACGAGGAGATACGCAGTATTTT. As protein: CASSQDPAGGRGDTQYF.

The chain is built from TRBV4-2 and TRBJ1-4; D ambiguous. The CDR3 sequence is 15 residues long. Germline assignment: CDR1 LGHNA and CDR2 YNFKEQ. Trimming removed 1 base from V and 5 bases from J, with 11 bases in between. The CDR3: CASSQGPSPNEKLFF. As DNA, the CDR3 is TGTGCCAGCAGCCAAGGGCCAAGTCCGAATGAAAAACTGTTTTTT.

V and J are TRBV5-1 and TRBJ2-7; weak D call: TRBD1 (5 bases). Deletions cut 7 bases from V and 3 bases from J, with 29 bases between. The CDR3 has 18 residues. Looked up from germline, CDR1 is SGHRS and CDR2 is YFSETQ. The CDR3 here is CASAQTLSRENYHYEQYF. The CDR3 bases are TGCGCCAGCGCGCAGACGCTTAGCAGGGAAAACTATCACTACGAGCAGTACTTC.

Worth noting for this clone: Other nucleotide sequences from this sample produce the same CDR3. This chain joins TRBV11-3 and TRBJ1-1; 7 nucleotides line up with TRBD1. CDR1 and CDR2 (germline): SGHNT, YENEEA. The CDR3 loop spans 14 amino acids. The V gene end was trimmed by 5 bases and the J gene end by 3 bases; junction bases not matched to a gene: 6. CDR3 amino acids: CASSPRDSYTEAFF. CDR3 DNA sequence: TGTGCCAGCAGCCCACGGGACAGCTACACTGAAGCTTTCTTT. Combining the CDR3 with reference TRBV11-3 and TRBJ1-1 gives the whole variable domain EAGVVQSPRYKIIEKKQPVAFWCNPISGHNTLYWYLQNLGQGPELLIRYENEEAVDDSQLPKDRFSAERLKGVDSTLKIQPAELGDSAVYLCASSPRDSYTEAFFGQGTRLTVV.

This clone was counted a single time. The chain joins TRBV5-4 to TRBJ2-1, with 14 bases aligning to TRBD2. CDR3 length: 17 amino acids. CDR1 and CDR2 (germline): SGHNT, YYREEE (reference sequence). V trimming: 4 bases; J trimming: 1 base; junction bases outside the gene matches: 4. DNA of the CDR3: TGTGCCAGCAGCCTTGGGACTAGCGGGGGTTCCTACAATGAGCAGTTCTTC. Its protein product is CASSLGTSGGSYNEQFF.